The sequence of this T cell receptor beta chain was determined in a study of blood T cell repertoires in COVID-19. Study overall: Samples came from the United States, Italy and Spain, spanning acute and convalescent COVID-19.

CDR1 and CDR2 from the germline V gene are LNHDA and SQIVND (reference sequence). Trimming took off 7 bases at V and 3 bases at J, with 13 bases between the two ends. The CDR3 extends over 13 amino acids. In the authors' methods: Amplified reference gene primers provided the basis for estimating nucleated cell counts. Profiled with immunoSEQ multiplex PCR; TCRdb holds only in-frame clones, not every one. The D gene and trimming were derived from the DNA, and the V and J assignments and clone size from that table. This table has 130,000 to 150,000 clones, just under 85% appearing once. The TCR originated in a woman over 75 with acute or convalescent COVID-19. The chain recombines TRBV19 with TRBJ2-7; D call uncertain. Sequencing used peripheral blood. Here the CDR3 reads CASKLGPHYEQYF. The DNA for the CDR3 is TGTGCCAGTAAGCTAGGTCCCCACTACGAGCAGTACTTC.